This record looks at one TCR beta chain sequence and its context. The data derive from a study of blood T cell repertoires in COVID-19. Assay used: immunoSEQ multiplex PCR; TCRdb lists only in-frame clones, some missing. The data contain 180,000 or so clones, approximately 83% of them singletons. CDR1 and CDR2 from the germline V gene are SGHRS and YFSETQ. The J segment lost 1 base and the V segment lost 5 bases, leaving 10 bases of the junction unmatched. This CDR3 is 16 amino acids long. The sample taken for sequencing was PBMCs or T cells enriched from blood (not recorded which). This chain connects TRBV5-1 to TRBJ2-5; 8 nucleotides line up with TRBD2. The clonotype was recovered from a woman aged 60-75 years who had recovered from COVID-19. CDR3 DNA: TGCGCCAGCAGGGAGAGGGCGGGGGGAACCCAAGAGACCCAGTACTTC. Its translation is CASRERAGGTQETQYF.